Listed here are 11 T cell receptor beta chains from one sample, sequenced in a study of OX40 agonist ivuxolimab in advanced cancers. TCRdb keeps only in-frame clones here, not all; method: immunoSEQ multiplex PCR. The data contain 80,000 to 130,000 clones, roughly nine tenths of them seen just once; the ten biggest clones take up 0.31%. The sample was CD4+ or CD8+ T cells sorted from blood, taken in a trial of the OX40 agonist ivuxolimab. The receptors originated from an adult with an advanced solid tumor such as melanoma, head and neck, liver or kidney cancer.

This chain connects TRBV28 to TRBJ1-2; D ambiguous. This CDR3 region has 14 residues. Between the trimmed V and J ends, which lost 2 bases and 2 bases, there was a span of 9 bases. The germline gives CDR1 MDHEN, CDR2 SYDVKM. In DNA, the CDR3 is TGTGCCAGCAGTTTACGGGTAGTAAACTATGGCTACACCTTC. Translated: CASSLRVVNYGYTF.

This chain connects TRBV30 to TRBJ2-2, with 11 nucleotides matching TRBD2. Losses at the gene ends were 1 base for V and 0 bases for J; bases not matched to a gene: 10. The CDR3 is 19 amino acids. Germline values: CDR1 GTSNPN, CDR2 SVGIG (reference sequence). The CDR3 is CAWSEGLAGGGANTGELFF. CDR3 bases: TGTGCCTGGAGTGAAGGTCTAGCGGGAGGAGGCGCGAACACCGGGGAGCTGTTTTTT. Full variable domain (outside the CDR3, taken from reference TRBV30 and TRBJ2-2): SQTIHQWPATLVQPVGSPLSLECTVEGTSNPNLYWYRQAAGRGLQLLFYSVGIGQISSEVPQNLSASRPQDRQFILSSKKLLLSDSGFYLCAWSEGLAGGGANTGELFFGEGSRLTVL.

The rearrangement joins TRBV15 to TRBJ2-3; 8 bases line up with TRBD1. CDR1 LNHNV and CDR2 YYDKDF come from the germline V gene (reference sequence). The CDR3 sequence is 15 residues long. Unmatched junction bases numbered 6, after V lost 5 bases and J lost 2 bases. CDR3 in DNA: TGTGCCACCAGCCTACAGGGGGGACCCACAGATACGCAGTATTTT. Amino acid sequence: CATSLQGGPTDTQYF.

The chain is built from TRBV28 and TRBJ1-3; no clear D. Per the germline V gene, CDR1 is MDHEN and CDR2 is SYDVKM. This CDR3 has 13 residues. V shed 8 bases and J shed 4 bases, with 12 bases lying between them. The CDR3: CASQLAAGNTIYF. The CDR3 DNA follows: TGTGCCAGCCAACTTGCAGCCGGAAACACCATATATTTT.

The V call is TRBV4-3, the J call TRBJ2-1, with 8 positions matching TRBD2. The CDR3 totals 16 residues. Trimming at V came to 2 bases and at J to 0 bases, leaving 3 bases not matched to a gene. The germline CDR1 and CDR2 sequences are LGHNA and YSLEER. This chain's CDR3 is CASSQKSGSSYNEQFF. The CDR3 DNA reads TGCGCCAGCAGCCAAAAAAGCGGGAGCTCCTACAATGAGCAGTTCTTC.

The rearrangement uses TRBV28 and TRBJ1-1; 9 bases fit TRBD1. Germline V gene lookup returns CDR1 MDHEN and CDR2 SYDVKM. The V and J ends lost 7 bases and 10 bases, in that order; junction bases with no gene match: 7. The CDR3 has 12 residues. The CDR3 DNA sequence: TGTGCCAGCAAAAACACAGGGGGCGCAGCTTTCTTT. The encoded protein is CASKNTGGAAFF. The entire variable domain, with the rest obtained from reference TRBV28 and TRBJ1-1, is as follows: DVKVTQSSRYLVKRTGEKVFLECVQDMDHENMFWYRQDPGLGLRLIYFSYDVKMKEKGDIPEGYSVSREKKERFSLILESASTNQTSMYLCASKNTGGAAFFGQGTRLTVV.

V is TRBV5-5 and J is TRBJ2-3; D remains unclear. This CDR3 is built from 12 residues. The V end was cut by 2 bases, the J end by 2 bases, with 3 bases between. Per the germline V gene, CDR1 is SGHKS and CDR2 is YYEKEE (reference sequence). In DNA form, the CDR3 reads TGTGCCAGCAGCTTAATCACAGATACGCAGTATTTT. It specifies CASSLITDTQYF.

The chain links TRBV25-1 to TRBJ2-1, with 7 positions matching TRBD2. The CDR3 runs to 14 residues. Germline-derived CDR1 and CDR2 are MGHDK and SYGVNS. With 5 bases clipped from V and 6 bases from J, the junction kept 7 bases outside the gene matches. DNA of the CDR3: TGTGCCAGCAGTCCGATAGGGACTACCAATGAGCAGTTCTTC. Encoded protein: CASSPIGTTNEQFF.

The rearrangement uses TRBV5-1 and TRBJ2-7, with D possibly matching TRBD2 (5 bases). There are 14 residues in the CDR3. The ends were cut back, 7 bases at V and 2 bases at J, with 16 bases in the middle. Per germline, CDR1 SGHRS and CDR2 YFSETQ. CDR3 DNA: TGCGCCAGCGGCCTGGCGGACTCTACCTACGAGCAGTACTTC. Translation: CASGLADSTYEQYF.

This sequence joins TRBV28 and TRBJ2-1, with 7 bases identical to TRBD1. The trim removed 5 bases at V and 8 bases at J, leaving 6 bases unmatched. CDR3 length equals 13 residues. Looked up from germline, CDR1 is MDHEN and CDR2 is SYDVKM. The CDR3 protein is CASSPPDRHEQFF. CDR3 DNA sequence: TGTGCCAGCAGTCCTCCGGACAGGCATGAGCAGTTCTTC.

In DNA, the CDR3 is TGTGCCAGCAGCTCCGTCGGACTAGGTTCGATCGAGCAGTACTTC. Its translation is CASSSVGLGSIEQYF. The chain recombines TRBV7-2 with TRBJ2-7; TRBD2 matches 7 bases. The CDR3 contains 15 residues. Trimming at V came to 4 bases and at J to 6 bases, leaving 12 bases not matched to a gene. CDR1 and CDR2 from the germline V gene are SGHTA and FQGNSA.